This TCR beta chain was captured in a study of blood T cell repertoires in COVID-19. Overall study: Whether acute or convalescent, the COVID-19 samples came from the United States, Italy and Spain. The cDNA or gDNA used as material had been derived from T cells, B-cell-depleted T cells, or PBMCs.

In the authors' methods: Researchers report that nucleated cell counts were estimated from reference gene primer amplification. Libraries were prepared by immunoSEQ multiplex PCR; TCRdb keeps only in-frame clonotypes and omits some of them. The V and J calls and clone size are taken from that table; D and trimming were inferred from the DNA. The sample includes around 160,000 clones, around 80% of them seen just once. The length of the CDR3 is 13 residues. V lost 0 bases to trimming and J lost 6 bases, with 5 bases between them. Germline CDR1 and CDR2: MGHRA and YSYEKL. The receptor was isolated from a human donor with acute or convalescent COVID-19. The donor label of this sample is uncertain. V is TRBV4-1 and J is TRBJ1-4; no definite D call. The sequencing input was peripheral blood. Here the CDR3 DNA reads TGCGCCAGCAGCCAAGATCAGTATGAAAAACTGTTTTTT. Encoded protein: CASSQDQYEKLFF.